This T cell receptor beta chain was recovered during a study of identical twins. Each CDR3 protein gets one entry after TCRdb re-called the 5' RACE reads with MiXCR. The sample shows about 550,000 distinct CDR3 sequences, about 20% of them seen only once. Points from the study as a whole: These conclusions were based on statistical analysis (cross-sectional, not following the same donors).

The table lists this clonotype with a few counts. Its antigen is not known. These data also formed part of another study, on yellow fever vaccine responses in identical twins.

Sequenced sample: CD4+ T cells sorted from blood. The TCR comes from a woman aged 18 to 35 in good health.

In DNA, the CDR3 is TGTGCCAGCAACGGACACAAGAACACTGAAGCTTTCTTT. It yields the protein CASNGHKNTEAFF. The chain carries TRBV2 and TRBJ1-1, with D perhaps TRBD1 (5 bases). The CDR3 runs 13 residues. V was pared by 7 bases and J by 1 base, with 10 bases between. Germline V lookup: CDR1 SNHLY, CDR2 FYNNEI. The full variable domain, rest sourced from reference TRBV2 and TRBJ1-1, is EPEVTQTPSHQVTQMGQEVILRCVPISNHLYFYWYRQILGQKVEFLVSFYNNEISEKSEIFDDQFSVERPDGSNFTLKIRSTKLEDSAMYFCASNGHKNTEAFFGQGTRLTVV.